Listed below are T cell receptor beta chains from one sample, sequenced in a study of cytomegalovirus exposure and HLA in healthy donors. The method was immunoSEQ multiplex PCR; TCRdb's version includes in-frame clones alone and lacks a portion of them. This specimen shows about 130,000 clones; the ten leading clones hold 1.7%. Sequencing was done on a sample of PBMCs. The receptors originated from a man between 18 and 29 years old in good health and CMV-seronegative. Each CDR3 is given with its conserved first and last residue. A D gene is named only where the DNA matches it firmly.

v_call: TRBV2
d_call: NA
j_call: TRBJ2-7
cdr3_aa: CAQDRNSYEQYF
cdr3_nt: TGCGCCCAGGACAGAAACTCCTACGAGCAGTACTTC

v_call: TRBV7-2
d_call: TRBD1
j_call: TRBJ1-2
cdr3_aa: CASSLVWTGSAGYTF
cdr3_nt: TGTGCCAGCAGCTTAGTATGGACAGGGTCCGCTGGCTACACCTTC

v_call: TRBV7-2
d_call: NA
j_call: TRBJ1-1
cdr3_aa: CASLLMNTEAFF
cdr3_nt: TGTGCCAGCCTCCTAATGAACACTGAAGCTTTCTTT

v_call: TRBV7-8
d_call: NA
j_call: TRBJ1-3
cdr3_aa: CASSFSRQSGNTIYF
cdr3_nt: TGTGCCAGCAGCTTCTCCAGGCAAAGTGGAAACACCATATATTTT

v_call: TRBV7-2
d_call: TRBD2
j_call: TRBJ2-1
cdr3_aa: CASSALAGGPFNEQFF
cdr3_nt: TGTGCCAGCAGCGCACTAGCGGGGGGTCCTTTCAATGAGCAGTTCTTC

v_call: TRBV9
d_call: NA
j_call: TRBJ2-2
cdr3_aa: CASSVTLGVNTGELFF
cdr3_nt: TGTGCCAGCAGCGTAACCCTAGGGGTGAACACCGGGGAGCTGTTTTTT

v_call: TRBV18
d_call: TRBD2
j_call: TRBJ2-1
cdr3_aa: CASSPRSGMHEQFF
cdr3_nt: TGTGCCAGCTCACCACGTAGCGGGATGCATGAGCAGTTCTTC

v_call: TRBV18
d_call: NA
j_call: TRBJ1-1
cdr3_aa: CASSNIGDTTMNTEAFF
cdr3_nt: TGTGCCAGCTCTAACATTGGGGACACAACGATGAACACTGAAGCTTTCTTT

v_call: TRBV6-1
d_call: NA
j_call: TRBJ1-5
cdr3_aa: CASSDRTVSNQPQHF
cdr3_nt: TGTGCCAGCAGTGATAGAACAGTTAGCAATCAGCCCCAGCATTTT

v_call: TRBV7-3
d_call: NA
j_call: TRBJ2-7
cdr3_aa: CASSLNAASYEQYF
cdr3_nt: TGTGCCAGCAGCTTAAATGCGGCGAGCTACGAGCAGTACTTC

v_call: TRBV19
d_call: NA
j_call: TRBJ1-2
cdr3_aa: CASSIVVGGNYGYTF
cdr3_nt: TGTGCCAGTAGTATAGTGGTCGGGGGAAACTATGGCTACACCTTC

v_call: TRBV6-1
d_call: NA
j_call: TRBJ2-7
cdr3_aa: CASSVLQASTYEQYF
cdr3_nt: TGTGCCAGCAGTGTACTGCAGGCTTCCACCTACGAGCAGTACTTC

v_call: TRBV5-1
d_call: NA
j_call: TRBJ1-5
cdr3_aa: CASSLGNSELQPQHF
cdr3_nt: TGCGCCAGCAGCTTGGGCAACAGTGAGCTTCAGCCCCAGCATTTT

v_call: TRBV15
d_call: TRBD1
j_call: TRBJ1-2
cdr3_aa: CATSWTGIDGGYTF
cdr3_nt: TGTGCCACCAGCTGGACAGGGATTGATGGAGGCTACACCTTC

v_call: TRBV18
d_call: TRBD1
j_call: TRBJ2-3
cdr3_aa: CASSQWTGRADTQYF
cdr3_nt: TGTGCCAGCTCACAATGGACAGGGCGCGCAGATACGCAGTATTTT

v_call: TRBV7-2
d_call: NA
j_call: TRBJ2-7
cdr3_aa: CASSSLYEQYF
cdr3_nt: TGTGCCAGCAGCTCCCTCTACGAGCAGTACTTC

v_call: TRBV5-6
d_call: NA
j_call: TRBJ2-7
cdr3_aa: CASSRPDSSYEQYF
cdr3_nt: TGTGCCAGCAGCCGACCTGACAGCTCCTACGAGCAGTACTTC

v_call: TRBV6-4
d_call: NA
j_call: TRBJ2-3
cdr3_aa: CASSDLVSGTDTQYF
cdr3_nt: TGTGCCAGCAGTGACTTAGTTAGCGGCACAGATACGCAGTATTTT

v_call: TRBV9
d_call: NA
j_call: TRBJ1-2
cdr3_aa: CASSAPGRVGGYTF
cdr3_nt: TGTGCCAGCAGCGCCCCTGGGAGGGTGGGTGGCTACACCTTC

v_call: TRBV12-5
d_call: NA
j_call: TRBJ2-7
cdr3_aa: CASGWKGDFGHEQYF
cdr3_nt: TGTGCTAGTGGTTGGAAGGGGGATTTCGGGCACGAGCAGTACTTC

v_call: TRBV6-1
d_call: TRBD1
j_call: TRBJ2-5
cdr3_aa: CASSERGHETQYF
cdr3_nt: TGTGCCAGCAGTGAAAGGGGGCATGAGACCCAGTACTTC

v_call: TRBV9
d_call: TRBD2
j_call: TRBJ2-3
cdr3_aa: CASSVLPGLAGATDTQYF
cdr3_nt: TGTGCCAGCAGCGTTCTCCCCGGTCTAGCGGGAGCTACAGATACGCAGTATTTT

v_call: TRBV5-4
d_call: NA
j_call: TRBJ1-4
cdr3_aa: CASSPGSSDNEKLFF
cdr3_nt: TGTGCCAGCAGCCCCGGGAGCTCAGATAATGAAAAACTGTTTTTT

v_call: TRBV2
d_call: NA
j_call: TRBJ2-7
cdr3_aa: CASSEVVVSSYEQYF
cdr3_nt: TGTGCCAGCAGTGAGGTTGTGGTCAGCTCCTACGAGCAGTACTTC

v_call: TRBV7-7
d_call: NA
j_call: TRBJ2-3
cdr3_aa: CASSLVEGGMLGFSTDTQYF
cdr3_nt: TGTGCTAGCAGCTTAGTTGAGGGAGGAATGCTAGGATTTAGCACAGATACGCAGTATTTT

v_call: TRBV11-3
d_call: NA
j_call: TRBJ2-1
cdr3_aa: CASSETGLDEQFF
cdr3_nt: TGTGCCAGCAGCGAAACAGGGTTGGATGAGCAGTTCTTC

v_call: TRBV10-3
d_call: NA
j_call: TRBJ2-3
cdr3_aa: CAISGQVSTDTQYF
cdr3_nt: TGTGCCATCAGTGGGCAGGTCAGCACAGATACGCAGTATTTT

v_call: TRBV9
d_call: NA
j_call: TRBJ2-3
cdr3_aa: CASSVAQGISTDTQYF
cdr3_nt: TGTGCCAGCAGCGTAGCTCAGGGTATCAGCACAGATACGCAGTATTTT

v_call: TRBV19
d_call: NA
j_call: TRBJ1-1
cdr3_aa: CASATLEKAFF
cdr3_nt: TGTGCCAGTGCCACCCTGGAGAAAGCTTTCTTT

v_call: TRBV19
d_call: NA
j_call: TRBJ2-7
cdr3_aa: CASSIRGSVLRQYF
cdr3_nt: TGTGCCAGTAGTATCCGGGGATCGGTTTTACGGCAGTACTTC

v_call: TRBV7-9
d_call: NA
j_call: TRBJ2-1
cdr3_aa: CASSQGVGGGEQFF
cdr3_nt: TGTGCCAGCTCGCAAGGCGTCGGGGGAGGTGAGCAGTTCTTC

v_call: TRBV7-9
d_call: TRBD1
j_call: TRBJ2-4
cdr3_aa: CASSLGQGLGFSAKNIQYF
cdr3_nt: TGTGCCAGCAGCTTAGGACAGGGTTTAGGGTTTTCGGCCAAAAACATTCAGTACTTC

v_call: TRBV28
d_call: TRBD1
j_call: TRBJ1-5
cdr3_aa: CASTPLGGGQPQHF
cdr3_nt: TGTGCCAGCACCCCTTTAGGGGGCGGTCAGCCCCAGCATTTT

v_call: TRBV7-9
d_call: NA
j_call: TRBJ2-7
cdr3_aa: CASSPALTGKGEQYF
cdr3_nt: TGTGCCAGCAGCCCTGCTTTAACGGGGAAGGGCGAGCAGTACTTC

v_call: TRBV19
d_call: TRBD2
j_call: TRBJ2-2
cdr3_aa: CASSVLAGGHTGELFF
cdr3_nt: TGTGCCAGTAGTGTATTAGCGGGGGGCCACACCGGGGAGCTGTTTTTT

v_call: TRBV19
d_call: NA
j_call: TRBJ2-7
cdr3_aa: CASSRIGATENEQYF
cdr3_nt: TGTGCCAGTAGTAGAATAGGGGCCACAGAAAACGAGCAGTACTTC

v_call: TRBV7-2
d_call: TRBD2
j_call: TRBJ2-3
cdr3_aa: CASRQRESTDTQYF
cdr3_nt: TGTGCCTCCAGGCAGCGGGAGAGTACAGATACGCAGTATTTT

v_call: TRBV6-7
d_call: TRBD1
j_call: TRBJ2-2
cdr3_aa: CASSLRQGNTGELFF
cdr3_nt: TGTGCCAGCAGTTTGAGACAGGGGAACACCGGGGAGCTGTTTTTT

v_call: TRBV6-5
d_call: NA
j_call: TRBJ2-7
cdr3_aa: CASRVPRDTSYEQYF
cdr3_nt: TGTGCCAGCAGAGTACCTCGGGACACATCCTACGAGCAGTACTTC

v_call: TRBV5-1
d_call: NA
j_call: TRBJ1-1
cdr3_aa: CASSLPGPEDEAFF
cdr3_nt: TGCGCCAGCAGCCTGCCAGGACCGGAGGATGAAGCTTTCTTT

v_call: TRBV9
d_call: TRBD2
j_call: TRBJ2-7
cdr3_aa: CASSGLAGGRNHYEQYF
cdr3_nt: TGTGCCAGCAGCGGACTAGCGGGGGGGCGAAATCACTACGAGCAGTACTTC

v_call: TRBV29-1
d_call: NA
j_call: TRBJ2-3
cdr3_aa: CSVEVPGPDTQYF
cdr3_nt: TGCAGCGTTGAAGTTCCGGGTCCAGATACGCAGTATTTT

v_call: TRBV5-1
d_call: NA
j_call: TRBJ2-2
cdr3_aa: CASTLDRTGELFF
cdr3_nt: TGCGCCAGCACCTTGGATCGCACCGGGGAGCTGTTTTTT

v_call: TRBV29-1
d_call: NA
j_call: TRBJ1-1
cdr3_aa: CSVDGGDPMNTEAFF
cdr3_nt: TGCAGCGTTGACGGCGGGGATCCCATGAACACTGAAGCTTTCTTT

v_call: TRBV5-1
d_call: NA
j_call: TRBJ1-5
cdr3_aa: CASSLDGRGWGQPQHF
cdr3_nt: TGCGCCAGCAGCTTGGACGGCAGGGGTTGGGGACAGCCCCAGCATTTT

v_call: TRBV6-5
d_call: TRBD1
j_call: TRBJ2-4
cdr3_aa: CATRAGTGGHIQYF
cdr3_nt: TGTGCCACCAGGGCTGGGACAGGGGGCCACATTCAGTACTTC

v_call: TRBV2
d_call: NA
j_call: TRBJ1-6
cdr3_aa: CASRLGAKNSPLHF
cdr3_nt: TGTGCCAGCCGTTTGGGGGCTAAGAATTCACCCCTCCACTTT

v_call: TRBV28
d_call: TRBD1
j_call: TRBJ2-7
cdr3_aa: CASSLGGQGRNEQYF
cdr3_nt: TGTGCCAGCAGTTTAGGAGGACAGGGAAGGAACGAGCAGTACTTC

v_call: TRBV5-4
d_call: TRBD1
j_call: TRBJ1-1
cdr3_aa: CASSPITGELGTEAFF
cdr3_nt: TGTGCCAGCAGCCCTATAACAGGGGAGTTGGGCACTGAAGCTTTCTTT

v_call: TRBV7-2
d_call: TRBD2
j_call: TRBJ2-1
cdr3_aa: CASSPGGEGEQFF
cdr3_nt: TGTGCCAGCAGCCCCGGGGGGGAGGGTGAGCAGTTCTTC

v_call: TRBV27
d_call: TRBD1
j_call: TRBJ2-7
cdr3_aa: CASSDRARYEQYF
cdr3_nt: TGTGCCAGCAGCGACAGGGCTCGGTACGAGCAGTACTTC

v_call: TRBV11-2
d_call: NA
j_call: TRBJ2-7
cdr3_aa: CASSLFEGGAGYEQYF
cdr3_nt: TGTGCCAGCAGCTTATTCGAAGGCGGGGCGGGCTACGAGCAGTACTTC

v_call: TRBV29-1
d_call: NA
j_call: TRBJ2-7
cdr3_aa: CSVESLPGYEQYF
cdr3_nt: TGCAGCGTTGAATCCCTCCCAGGGTACGAGCAGTACTTC